This record looks at one T cell receptor beta chain sequence and its context. A single base separates this from a much larger clone, so it may be a read error. In the authors' methods: To classify distant metastasis in papillary thyroid cancer, a model was built from CDR3 differences across clinicopathological groups. TCRdb recomputed clones from the PCR reads via MiXCR. TCRdb's processing, not the authors' own work, is the source of the V and J calls. The sample contains 55,000 or so clones, approximately 17% of which appear only once. This sample is drawn from a study of metastatic and nonmetastatic thyroid tumors. Before thyroid surgery, none of the patients had received any treatment. This CDR3 has 15 amino acids. V lost 6 bases and J lost 1, with 14 bases in between. Germline lookup yields CDR1 SGHNT and CDR2 YYREEE (reference sequence).

The source is a female donor with papillary thyroid cancer or a benign thyroid nodule (not recorded which). Some clones in this sample may be carry-over from other donors' samples. Input material: blood. The V gene is TRBV5-4, the J gene TRBJ2-1; TRBD2 might be the D (5 bases). In nucleotides, the CDR3 is TGTGCCAGCATCCGGTACCAGCGGTCCTACAATGAGCAGTTCTTC. Its translation is CASIRYQRSYNEQFF.